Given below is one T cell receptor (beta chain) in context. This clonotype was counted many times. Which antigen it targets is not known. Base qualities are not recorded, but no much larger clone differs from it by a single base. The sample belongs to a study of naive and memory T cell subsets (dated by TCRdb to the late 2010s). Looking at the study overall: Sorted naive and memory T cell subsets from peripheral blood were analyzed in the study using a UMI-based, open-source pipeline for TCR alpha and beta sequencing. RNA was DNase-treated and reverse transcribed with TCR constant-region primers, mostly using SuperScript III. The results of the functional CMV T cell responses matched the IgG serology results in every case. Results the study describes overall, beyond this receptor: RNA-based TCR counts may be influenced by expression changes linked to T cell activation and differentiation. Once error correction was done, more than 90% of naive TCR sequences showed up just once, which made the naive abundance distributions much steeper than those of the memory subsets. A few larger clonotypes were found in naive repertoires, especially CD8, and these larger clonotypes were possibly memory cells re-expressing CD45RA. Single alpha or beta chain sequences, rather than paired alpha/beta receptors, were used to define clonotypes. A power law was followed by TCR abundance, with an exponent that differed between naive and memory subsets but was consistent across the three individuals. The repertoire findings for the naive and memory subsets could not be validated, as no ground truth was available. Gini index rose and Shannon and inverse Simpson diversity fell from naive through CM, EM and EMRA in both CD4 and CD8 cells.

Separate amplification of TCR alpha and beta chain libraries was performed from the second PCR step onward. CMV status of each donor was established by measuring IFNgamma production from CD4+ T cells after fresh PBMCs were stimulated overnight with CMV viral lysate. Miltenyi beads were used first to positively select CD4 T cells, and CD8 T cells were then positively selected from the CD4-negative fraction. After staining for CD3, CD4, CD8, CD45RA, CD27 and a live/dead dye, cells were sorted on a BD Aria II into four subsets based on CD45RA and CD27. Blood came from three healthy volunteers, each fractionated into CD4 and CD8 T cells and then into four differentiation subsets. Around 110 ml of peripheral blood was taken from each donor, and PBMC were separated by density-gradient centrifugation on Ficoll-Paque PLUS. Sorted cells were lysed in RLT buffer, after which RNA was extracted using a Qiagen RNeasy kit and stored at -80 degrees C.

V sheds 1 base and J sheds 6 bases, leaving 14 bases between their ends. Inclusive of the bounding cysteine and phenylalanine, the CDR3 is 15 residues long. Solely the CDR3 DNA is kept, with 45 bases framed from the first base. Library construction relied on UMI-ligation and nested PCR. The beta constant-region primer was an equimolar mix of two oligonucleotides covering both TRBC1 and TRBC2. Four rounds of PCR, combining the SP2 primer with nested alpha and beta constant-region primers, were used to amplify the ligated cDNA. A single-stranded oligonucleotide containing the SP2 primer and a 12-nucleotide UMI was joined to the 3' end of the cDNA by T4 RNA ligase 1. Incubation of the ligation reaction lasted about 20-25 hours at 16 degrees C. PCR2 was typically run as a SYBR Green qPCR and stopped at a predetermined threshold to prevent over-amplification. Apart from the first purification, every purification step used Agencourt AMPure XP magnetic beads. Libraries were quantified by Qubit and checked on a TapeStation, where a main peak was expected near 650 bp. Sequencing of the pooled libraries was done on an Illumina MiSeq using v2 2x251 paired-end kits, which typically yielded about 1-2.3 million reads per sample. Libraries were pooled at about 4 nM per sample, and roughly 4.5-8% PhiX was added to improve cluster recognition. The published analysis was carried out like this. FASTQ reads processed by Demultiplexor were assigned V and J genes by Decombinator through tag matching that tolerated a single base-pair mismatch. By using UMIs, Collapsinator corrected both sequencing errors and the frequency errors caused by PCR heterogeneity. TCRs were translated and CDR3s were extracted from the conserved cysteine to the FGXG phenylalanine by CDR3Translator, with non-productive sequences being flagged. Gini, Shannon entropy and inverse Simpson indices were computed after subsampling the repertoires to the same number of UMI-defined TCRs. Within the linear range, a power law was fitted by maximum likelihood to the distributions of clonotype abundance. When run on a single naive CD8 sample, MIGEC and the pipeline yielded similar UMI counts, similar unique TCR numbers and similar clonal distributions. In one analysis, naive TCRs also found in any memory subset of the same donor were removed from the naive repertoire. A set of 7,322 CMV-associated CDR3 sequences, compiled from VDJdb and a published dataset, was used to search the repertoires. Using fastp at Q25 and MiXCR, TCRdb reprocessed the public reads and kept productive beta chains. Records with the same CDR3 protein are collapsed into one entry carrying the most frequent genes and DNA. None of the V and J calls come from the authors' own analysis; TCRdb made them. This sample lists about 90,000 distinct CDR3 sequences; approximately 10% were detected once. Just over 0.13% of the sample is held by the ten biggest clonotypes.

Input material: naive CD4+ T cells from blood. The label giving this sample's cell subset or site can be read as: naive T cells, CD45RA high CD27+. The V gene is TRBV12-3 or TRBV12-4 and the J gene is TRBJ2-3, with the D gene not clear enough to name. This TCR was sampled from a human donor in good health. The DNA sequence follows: TGTGCCAGCAGTTTAGAGGTGGCTTCGGCGGATACGCAGTATTTT. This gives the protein CASSLEVASADTQYF.